The clone carrying this TCR beta chain was counted a single time. The data were taken from a study of shared clonotypes between healthy human individuals. Germline V CDR1 and CDR2: SGHAT, FQNNGV. Trimming pared 6 bases from V and 5 bases from J, leaving 16 bases between. CDR3 length: 14 residues. It was CD45RO-negative cells, positively selected for CCR7, that made up naive CD8 cells, with terminally differentiated effector memory CD45RA+ cells excluded. The table came from immunoSEQ multiplex PCR; TCRdb's copy has only in-frame clones and leaves some out. The sample lists about 2.1 million clones; approximately 94% were seen once.

The specimen was naive CD8+ T cells from PBMCs. J is TRBJ1-1 and V is TRBV11-2; D is perhaps TRBD1 (5 bases). The sequence was obtained from a man between 18 and 29 years old in good health. Some clones in this sample may be carry-over from other donors' samples. CDR3 sequence (DNA): TGTGCCAGCAGTCCTTCGGGGGGGAGTACTGAAGCTTTCTTT. The encoded protein is CASSPSGGSTEAFF.